Below are 16 T cell receptor beta chains sequenced from a single sample in a study of shared clonotypes between healthy human individuals. Clones were sequenced by immunoSEQ multiplex PCR, and TCRdb holds only the in-frame ones, with some missing. The data contain 2 million to 2.5 million clones, almost 96% of them singletons. The sample comprised naive CD4+ T cells sorted from blood. The subset was: CD45RA+ positively selected. The receptor set was obtained from a man aged 18 to 30 in good health.

This chain links TRBV6-9 with TRBJ2-7, with 9 positions matching TRBD2. The CDR3 is 18 amino acids. Germline CDR1 reads MNHGY; CDR2 reads SVAAGI. Trimming took 6 bases from V and 4 from J; bases not matched to a gene: 19. CDR3 nucleotide sequence: TGTGCCAGCAGACCCACTGCCCTGGGTAGCGGGAGATGTTACGAGCAGTACTTC. Translation gives CASRPTALGSGRCYEQYF.

The V call is TRBV5-1, the J call TRBJ2-5; 11 bases are shared with TRBD2. This CDR3 is built from 16 residues. Losses at the gene ends were 5 bases for V and 2 bases for J; bases not matched to a gene: 8. The V gene's germline CDR1 is SGHRS and CDR2 YFSETQ. This CDR3 is CASRWVTSGGQETQYF. CDR3 bases: TGCGCCAGCAGATGGGTAACTAGCGGGGGACAAGAGACCCAGTACTTC.

The rearrangement links TRBV5-1 to TRBJ2-5, with TRBD2 matching 7 bases. Germline V gene lookup returns CDR1 SGHRS and CDR2 YFSETQ. V shed 2 bases, J shed 5 bases, and the junction held 9 bases outside the gene matches. This CDR3 contains 15 residues. The DNA of the CDR3 is TGCGCCAGCAGCTTAGAAGCGGGAAAAGGGGAGACCCAGTACTTC. Its translation is CASSLEAGKGETQYF.

The V and J genes are TRBV4-1 and TRBJ1-4; D is perhaps TRBD1 (5 bases). From germline, CDR1 is MGHRA and CDR2 YSYEKL. CDR3 size: 16 residues. V was cut by 0 bases and J by 3 bases, with 11 bases left in between. The CDR3 spells CASSQDWPQANEKLFF. Written as DNA, the CDR3 is TGCGCCAGCAGCCAAGATTGGCCACAGGCTAATGAAAAACTGTTTTTT.

J is TRBJ1-2 and V is TRBV7-6, with D uncertain. Deletions cut 5 bases from V and 4 bases from J, with 20 bases between. The CDR3 runs 16 residues. Germline V lookup: CDR1 SGHVS, CDR2 FNYEAQ. This chain's CDR3 is CASSPHPTGSSYGYTF. The DNA for the CDR3 is TGTGCCAGCAGCCCACACCCCACCGGGTCTAGCTATGGCTACACCTTC.

The chain carries TRBV6-1 and TRBJ1-1, with TRBD1 as a possible D gene (5 bases). The CDR3 loop spans 16 amino acids. V lost 2 bases and J 1 base, leaving 14 bases between the germline ends. Germline V gene sequence: CDR1 MNHNS, CDR2 SASEGT. The CDR3 region has the DNA TGTGCCAGCAGTGAAATGTTGGGGCGAACGAACACTGAAGCTTTCTTT. Encoded protein: CASSEMLGRTNTEAFF.

J is TRBJ1-2 and V is TRBV29-1, with a possible D match to TRBD1 (5 bases). Trimming pared 4 bases from V and 8 bases from J, leaving 14 bases between. Germline V gene lookup returns CDR1 SQVTM and CDR2 ANQGSEA. The CDR3 is made up of 12 amino acids. The CDR3 reads CSVGGREAGYTF. The CDR3 DNA reads TGCAGCGTTGGGGGCAGGGAGGCAGGCTACACCTTC. Drawing the rest from reference TRBV29-1 and TRBJ1-2, the complete variable domain is SAVISQKPSRDICQRGTSLTIQCQVDSQVTMMFWYRQQPGQSLTLIATANQGSEATYESGFVIDKFPISRPNLTFSTLTVSNMSPEDSSIYLCSVGGREAGYTFGSGTRLTVV.

The chain employs TRBV19 and TRBJ1-4; D remains unclear. This CDR3 is 13 amino acids long. The germline V gene has CDR1 LNHDA and CDR2 SQIVND (reference sequence). Trimming took 8 bases from V and 5 from J, leaving 12 bases between them. The CDR3 coding sequence is TGTGCCAGTCGAAGAGAACCAAATGAAAAACTGTTTTTT. This encodes CASRREPNEKLFF.

The chain couples TRBV2 to TRBJ2-5; D may be TRBD1 (6 bases). CDR3 length: 15 amino acids. The V gene's germline CDR1 is SNHLY and CDR2 FYNNEI. The V and J ends lost 6 bases and 1 base respectively, with 15 bases between them. The CDR3 nucleotides read TGTGCCAGCAGGCTCCAGGGGAACCTCCAAGAGACCCAGTACTTC. Its translation: CASRLQGNLQETQYF. Looking up the rest from reference TRBV2 and TRBJ2-5 gives the full variable domain: EPEVTQTPSHQVTQMGQEVILRCVPISNHLYFYWYRQILGQKVEFLVSFYNNEISEKSEIFDDQFSVERPDGSNFTLKIRSTKLEDSAMYFCASRLQGNLQETQYFGPGTRLLVL.

J is TRBJ1-4 and V is TRBV5-1; TRBD1 matches 7 bases. Germline CDR1 SGHRS, CDR2 YFSETQ. The J segment lost 8 bases and the V segment lost 3 bases, leaving 4 bases of the junction unmatched. CDR3 length equals 13 residues. The CDR3: CASSYRDSEKLFF. CDR3 bases: TGCGCCAGCAGCTACCGGGACAGCGAAAAACTGTTTTTT.

This chain uses TRBV19 with TRBJ1-5, with D unclear. V gave up 1 base and J gave up 6 bases, with 7 bases separating them. The CDR3 has 13 residues. Germline assignment: CDR1 LNHDA and CDR2 SQIVND (reference sequence). In nucleotides, the CDR3 is TGTGCCAGTAGTATAGTGGGGATTCAGCCCCAGCATTTT. It encodes CASSIVGIQPQHF.

The chain recombines TRBV2 with TRBJ2-2; no reliable D call. The length of the CDR3 is 16 residues. Trimming took 5 bases from V and 0 from J, leaving 13 bases between them. Germline lookup yields CDR1 SNHLY and CDR2 FYNNEI. In nucleotides, the CDR3 is TGTGCCAGCAGTCCCTCAAGACCAACGAACACCGGGGAGCTGTTTTTT. Translated, it gives CASSPSRPTNTGELFF.

The chain joins TRBV5-6 to TRBJ1-2; D is unclear. Deletions cut 0 bases from V and 4 bases from J, with 4 bases between. CDR1 is SGHDT, CDR2 YYEEEE, per germline. The CDR3 has 12 residues. CDR3 DNA sequence: TGTGCCAGCAGCTTGGAATTCTATGGCTACACCTTC. It specifies CASSLEFYGYTF.

The rearrangement uses TRBV5-1 and TRBJ2-1; 9 bases are a match to TRBD1. Germline V gene data show CDR1 as SGHRS and CDR2 as YFSETQ. This CDR3 has 15 residues. The ends lost 1 base at V and 8 bases at J; junction bases unmatched: 7. The DNA of the CDR3 is TGCGCCAGCAGCTTGATGGGGACAGGGTCCGATGAGCAGTTCTTC. Its translation: CASSLMGTGSDEQFF.

The gene calls are TRBV28 and TRBJ2-7, with 7 bases that match TRBD2. The CDR3 runs to 16 residues. The V segment lost 7 bases and the J segment 0 bases; nucleotides outside the gene matches: 12. Germline V CDR1 and CDR2: MDHEN, SYDVKM. CDR3 amino acids: CASISGGGGLSYEQYF. In DNA, the CDR3 is TGTGCCAGCATTTCCGGAGGCGGGGGACTCTCCTACGAGCAGTACTTC.

The DNA of the CDR3 is TGCGCCAGCAGCTTGGAGGACAGCTCCTACGAGCAGTACTTC. Translated: CASSLEDSSYEQYF. The rearrangement uses TRBV5-1 and TRBJ2-7; a possible D gene is TRBD1 (6 bases). The V end was cut by 0 bases, the J end by 0 bases, with 7 bases between. CDR3 length equals 14 residues. Per germline, CDR1 SGHRS and CDR2 YFSETQ.